The rows below give T cell receptor beta chains drawn from one sample of a study of T cells in Graves' hyperthyroidism and ophthalmopathy. From the multiplex PCR reads, TCRdb called clonotypes with MiXCR, one entry per CDR3 protein. The sample consists of about 600,000 distinct CDR3 sequences, about 16% of them appearing once. Sequencing input: blood. These TCRs come from a woman between 40 and 50 years old with Graves' ophthalmopathy. Both conserved end residues are part of each CDR3. A D gene is named only where the DNA matches it firmly. Some rows have no size entry. The others give once, few or many, or a class for an expanded clone.

cdr3_aa: CASSLAGAGQFSYEQYF
cdr3_nt: TGTGCCAGCAGCTTAGCCGGGGCAGGACAGTTCTCCTACGAGCAGTACTTC
d_call: NA
j_call: TRBJ2-7
clone_size: few
v_call: TRBV7-6
cdr3_length: 17

cdr3_aa: CATSSLGGRAFF
cdr3_nt: TGTGCCACCAGCAGCCTTGGGGGGAGGGCTTTCTTT
d_call: NA
j_call: TRBJ1-1
clone_size: NA
v_call: TRBV15
cdr3_length: 12

cdr3_aa: CASSKNGETGQPQHF
cdr3_nt: TGTGCCAGCAGTAAGAACGGGGAAACGGGGCAGCCCCAGCATTTT
d_call: NA
j_call: TRBJ1-5
clone_size: NA
v_call: TRBV2
cdr3_length: 15

cdr3_aa: CASSPAQRSNQETQYF
cdr3_nt: TGCGCCAGCAGCCCGGCCCAGCGGAGCAACCAAGAGACCCAGTACTTC
d_call: NA
j_call: TRBJ2-5
clone_size: few
v_call: TRBV5-1
cdr3_length: 16

cdr3_aa: CASRLGANADTQYF
cdr3_nt: TGTGCCAGCAGGTTGGGAGCTAATGCAGATACGCAGTATTTT
d_call: NA
j_call: TRBJ2-3
clone_size: NA
v_call: TRBV6-1
cdr3_length: 14

cdr3_aa: CASTRDVSSYEQYF
cdr3_nt: TGTGCCAGCACCCGGGACGTCAGCTCCTACGAGCAGTACTTC
d_call: NA
j_call: TRBJ2-7
clone_size: NA
v_call: TRBV6-1
cdr3_length: 14

cdr3_aa: CASSPLAGGTYEQYF
cdr3_nt: TGTGCCAGCAGCCCACTAGCGGGGGGTACCTACGAGCAGTACTTC
d_call: TRBD2
j_call: TRBJ2-7
clone_size: many
v_call: TRBV11-2
cdr3_length: 15

cdr3_aa: CASFGAGYEQYF
cdr3_nt: TGTGCCAGCTTTGGAGCCGGCTACGAGCAGTACTTC
d_call: NA
j_call: TRBJ2-7
clone_size: many
v_call: TRBV2
cdr3_length: 12

cdr3_aa: CASSLAPGFQPQHF
cdr3_nt: TGTGCCAGCAGTTTAGCGCCGGGTTTCCAGCCCCAGCATTTT
d_call: NA
j_call: TRBJ1-5
clone_size: once
v_call: TRBV12-3/TRBV12-4
cdr3_length: 14

cdr3_aa: CASSYEGDTQYF
cdr3_nt: TGTGCCAGCAGTTACGAGGGGGATACGCAGTATTTT
d_call: NA
j_call: TRBJ2-3
clone_size: few
v_call: TRBV6-5
cdr3_length: 12

cdr3_aa: CASSPGRTDTGELFF
cdr3_nt: TGTGCCAGCTCACCAGGCCGGACCGACACCGGGGAGCTGTTTTTT
d_call: NA
j_call: TRBJ2-2
clone_size: few
v_call: TRBV18
cdr3_length: 15

cdr3_aa: CASSVSGGSQETQYF
cdr3_nt: TGTGCCAGCAGTGTATCGGGAGGTAGCCAAGAGACCCAGTACTTC
d_call: TRBD2
j_call: TRBJ2-5
clone_size: many
v_call: TRBV2
cdr3_length: 15

cdr3_aa: CAISETGAGMLNTQYF
cdr3_nt: TGTGCCATCAGTGAGACAGGGGCTGGAATGTTGAATACGCAGTATTTT
d_call: TRBD1
j_call: TRBJ2-3
clone_size: many
v_call: TRBV10-3
cdr3_length: 16

cdr3_aa: CASSPTGGVSYEQYF
cdr3_nt: TGTGCCAGCAGCCCAACCGGTGGCGTCTCCTACGAGCAGTACTTC
d_call: NA
j_call: TRBJ2-7
clone_size: many
v_call: TRBV3-1
cdr3_length: 15

cdr3_aa: CASSSTVDYGYTF
cdr3_nt: TGTGCCAGCAGTTCTACAGTAGACTATGGCTACACCTTC
d_call: NA
j_call: TRBJ1-2
clone_size: many
v_call: TRBV12-3/TRBV12-4
cdr3_length: 13

cdr3_aa: CASSGLAVFSSTDTQYF
cdr3_nt: TGTGCCTCCTCCGGACTAGCGGTGTTCTCTAGCACAGATACGCAGTATTTT
d_call: TRBD2
j_call: TRBJ2-3
clone_size: many
v_call: TRBV12-3/TRBV12-4
cdr3_length: 17

cdr3_aa: CASSPTGGGNQPQHF
cdr3_nt: TGTGCCAGTAGTCCCACGGGGGGCGGCAATCAGCCCCAGCATTTT
d_call: NA
j_call: TRBJ1-5
clone_size: few
v_call: TRBV19
cdr3_length: 15